This T cell receptor (beta chain) was identified in a study of TIL therapy for anti-PD-1-resistant metastatic lung cancer listed by TCRdb under 2021. Turning to the overall study: Tumors were harvested prior to any PD-1/PD-L1 blockade, after which nivolumab was administered to patients, and lymphodepletion, expanded TIL infusion and IL-2 were given to patients who progressed. Most of the cohort had lung adenocarcinoma, several tumors were EGFR-mutant and two were ALK-rearranged, and half of the patients were current or former smokers. Enrolled patients had a median age of around 50 years (range 38-75) and a median tumor PD-L1 proportion score of approximately 6.2%. Across the cohort, whole-exome sequencing showed a median non-synonymous tumor mutation burden of roughly 1.5 mutations per megabase. T cell receptor beta sequencing of tumor and peripheral blood served to follow clonotypes across the tumor, the expanded TIL product, and serial blood samples. Overall study results and their limits: The study protocol defined all tumor marker inferences as exploratory. Infused TIL clonotypes partially replaced the baseline peripheral repertoire then decayed over months, with no apparent association between persistence and response. The cohort was highly selected, including more treatment-naive, never-smoker and oncogene-addicted patients than is typical, which limits generalizability.

The germline V gene (reference sequence) yields SSHAT for CDR1 and FNYEAQ for CDR2. The CDR3 sequence holds 14 residues, the cysteine and phenylalanine included. The DNA shown is the 42-base CDR3, in frame from base 1. V lost 5 bases and J lost 0 bases; the stretch between them is 9 bases long. Worth noting for this clone: The specificity of this receptor is unknown. Base qualities are not provided; no much larger clone lies one nucleotide away.

Interpreted using the paper, the time point label stands for: pre-treatment sample, taken before nivolumab and TIL therapy. Between October 2017 and 2020, a dual-center phase I trial enrolled adults who had stage 4 NSCLC. Samples were obtained from a single-arm, open-label phase I trial in which tumor-infiltrating lymphocyte therapy with nivolumab was evaluated in advanced non-small cell lung cancer. Blood mononuclear cells were isolated from EDTA tubes by Ficoll gradient and were snap-frozen as pellets, and DNA was extracted with a Qiagen mini-prep kit. TCR beta CDR3 regions were amplified from genomic DNA with the immunoSEQ v3 hsTCRB kit using bias-controlled multiplex PCR. An Illumina NextSeq 500 was used to sequence the TCR libraries, reaching roughly 2.2 million read pairs at survey level or roughly 4.5-6.5 million at deep level. As for how the authors treated the data: Clonality was reported by immunoSEQ Analyzer software, which also assigned V, D and J genes and filtered out non-productive sequences. Repertoires were compared using productive Simpson clonality and Morisita overlap index of productive TRB rearrangements between infused TIL and blood. Absolute clonotype counts in blood were estimated as lymphocyte count times CD3+ fraction times the clone's productive frequency. What TCRdb holds here is the immuneACCESS table cut down to in-frame rearrangements. Part of the clones is not present; checked against another copy, under half of the missing clones reflect an unresolved V gene, and the others are unexplained. V and J calls and clone size are as listed in that table; D and trimming were resolved from the DNA. A total of 12,000 or so clones appear in this sample, 80% of them only once. The top ten constitute about a tenth of the sample.

The sample was blood, taken at baseline. Recombination connected TRBV7-7 to TRBJ2-3; no D gene call is confident. The source of this sequence is a person between 25 and 80 years old with non-small cell lung cancer. The DNA reads TGTGCCAGCAGCCTAACGTATAGCACAGATACGCAGTATTTT. Its protein product is CASSLTYSTDTQYF.